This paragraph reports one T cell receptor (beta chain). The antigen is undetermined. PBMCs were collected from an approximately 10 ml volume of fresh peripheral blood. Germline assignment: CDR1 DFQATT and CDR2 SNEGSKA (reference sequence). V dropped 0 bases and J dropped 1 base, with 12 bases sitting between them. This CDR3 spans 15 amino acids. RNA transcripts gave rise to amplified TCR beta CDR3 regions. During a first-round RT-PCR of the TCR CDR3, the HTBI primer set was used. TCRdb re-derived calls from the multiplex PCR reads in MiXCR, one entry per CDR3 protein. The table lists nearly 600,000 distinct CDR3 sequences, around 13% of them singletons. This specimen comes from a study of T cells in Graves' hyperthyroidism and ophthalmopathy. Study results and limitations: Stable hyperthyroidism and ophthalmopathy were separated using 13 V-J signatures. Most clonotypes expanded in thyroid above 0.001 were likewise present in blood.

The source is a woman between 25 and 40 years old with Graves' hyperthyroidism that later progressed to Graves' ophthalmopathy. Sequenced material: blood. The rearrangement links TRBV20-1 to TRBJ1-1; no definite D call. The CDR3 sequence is CSAREGSTQNTEAFF. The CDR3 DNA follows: TGCAGTGCTAGAGAGGGCTCGACCCAGAACACTGAAGCTTTCTTT.